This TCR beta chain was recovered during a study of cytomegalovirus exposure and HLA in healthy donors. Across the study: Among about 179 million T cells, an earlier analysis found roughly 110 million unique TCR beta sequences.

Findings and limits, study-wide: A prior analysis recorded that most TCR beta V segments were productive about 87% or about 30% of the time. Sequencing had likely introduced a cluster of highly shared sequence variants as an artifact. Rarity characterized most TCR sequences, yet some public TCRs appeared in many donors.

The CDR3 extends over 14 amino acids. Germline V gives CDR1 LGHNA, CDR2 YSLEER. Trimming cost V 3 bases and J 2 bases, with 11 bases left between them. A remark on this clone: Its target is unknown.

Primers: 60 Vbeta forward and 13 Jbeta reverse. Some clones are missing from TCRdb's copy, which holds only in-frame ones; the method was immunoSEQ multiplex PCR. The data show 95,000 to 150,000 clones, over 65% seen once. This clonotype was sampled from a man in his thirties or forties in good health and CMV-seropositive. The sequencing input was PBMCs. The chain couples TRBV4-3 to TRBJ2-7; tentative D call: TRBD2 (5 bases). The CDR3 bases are TGCGCCAGCAGCCAGACGGGGAAACCCTACGAGCAGTACTTC. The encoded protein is CASSQTGKPYEQYF.